The T cell receptor (beta chain) described here comes from a study of cytomegalovirus exposure and HLA in healthy donors. PCR amplification relied on 60 Vbeta primers (plus 13 Jbeta primers). TCRdb's copy holds only in-frame clones and misses some; the assay was immunoSEQ multiplex PCR. The sample lists 150,000 to 200,000 clones; roughly 73% were seen once. The CDR3 loop spans 15 amino acids. Germline-derived CDR1 and CDR2 are SEHNR and FQNEAQ (reference sequence). With 5 bases removed from V and 0 bases from J, the gap between germline ends came to 8 bases. This sequence joins TRBV7-9 and TRBJ2-6; no firm D call. The TCR was taken from a male donor in good health and CMV-seronegative. Sequencing was carried out using PBMCs. CDR3 sequence reads: CASSPLPSGANVLTF. In DNA, the CDR3 is TGTGCCAGCAGCCCCCTCCCCTCTGGGGCCAACGTCCTGACTTTC.